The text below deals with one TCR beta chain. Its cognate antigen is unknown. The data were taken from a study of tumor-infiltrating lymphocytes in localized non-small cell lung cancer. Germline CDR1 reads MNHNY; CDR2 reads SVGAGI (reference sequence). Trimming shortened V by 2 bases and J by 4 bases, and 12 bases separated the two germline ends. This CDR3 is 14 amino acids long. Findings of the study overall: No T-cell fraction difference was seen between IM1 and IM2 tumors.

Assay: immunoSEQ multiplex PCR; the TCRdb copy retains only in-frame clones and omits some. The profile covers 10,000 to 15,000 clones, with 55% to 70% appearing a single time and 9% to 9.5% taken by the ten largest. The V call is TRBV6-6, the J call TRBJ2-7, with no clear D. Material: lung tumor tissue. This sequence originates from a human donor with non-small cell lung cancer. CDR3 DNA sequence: TGTGCCAGCAGTTACGGCTCCCCTAGATACGAGCAGTACTTC. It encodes CASSYGSPRYEQYF.